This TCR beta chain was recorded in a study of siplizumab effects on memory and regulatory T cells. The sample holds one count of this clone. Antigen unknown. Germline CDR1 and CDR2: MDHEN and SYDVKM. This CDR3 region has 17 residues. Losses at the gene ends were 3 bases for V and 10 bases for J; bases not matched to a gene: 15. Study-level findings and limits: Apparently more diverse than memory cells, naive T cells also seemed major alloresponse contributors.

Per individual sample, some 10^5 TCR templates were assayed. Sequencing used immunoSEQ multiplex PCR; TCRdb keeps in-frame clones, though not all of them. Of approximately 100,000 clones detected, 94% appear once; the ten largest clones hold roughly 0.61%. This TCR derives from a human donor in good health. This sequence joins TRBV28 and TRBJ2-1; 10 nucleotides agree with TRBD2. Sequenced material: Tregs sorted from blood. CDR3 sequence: CASSFPKRSGRESEQFF. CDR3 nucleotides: TGTGCCAGCAGTTTCCCAAAGAGGAGCGGGAGGGAAAGCGAGCAGTTCTTC.